This TCR beta chain originates from a study (dated by TCRdb to between 2015 and 2017). At the level of the whole study: The study set out to test whether tumor-infiltrating Tregs in breast cancer get recruited from blood Tregs or are instead converted in situ from other CD4+ T cell subsets.

CD4+CD45RO+CD25- cells were isolated as memory CD4+ T cells. Tregs, naive and memory CD4+ T cells from tumor, blood and ipsilateral draining lymph nodes of five breast cancer patients underwent full-length TCR alpha and beta sequencing. Tumor tissue, along with lymph nodes from ipsilateral axillary dissection, was perfused with PBS, minced, and then digested using collagenase I and hyaluronidase. FACS confirmed that the sorted cell populations were more than 90% pure. Concerning this clonotype: The clone's antigen remains unknown. No clone much larger than this one lies a single base away; base qualities are absent.

CDR1 and CDR2, per the germline V gene, are SGHRS and YFSETQ. Trimming at the junction amounts to 6 bases on V and 0 bases on J, and the germline ends lie 16 bases apart. The CDR3, cysteine through phenylalanine, is 16 amino acids long. Only CDR3 DNA is held: 48 bases, read in frame from base 1. Points the paper makes about the study in general: Rather than covering whole repertoires, validation in the larger cohort was restricted to a single TCR beta V-J rearrangement. Tumor memory CD4+ T cell TCR gene usage clustered with blood and lymph node memory CD4+ cells and lymph node naive CD4+ cells. The greatest overlap of tumor-infiltrating Treg TCR alpha and beta sequences was with tumor naive CD4+ T cells, followed next by blood naive CD4+ T cells.

Full-length TCR variable regions were amplified by 5' RACE PCR using constant-region reverse primers, and then by semi-nested PCR using Nested Universal Primer A. The ReliaPrep RNA Cell Miniprep System was used to extract total RNA, which was then reverse transcribed into 5'RACE-ready cDNA with the SMARTer RACE 5'/3' Kit. Multiplex adaptors were used to barcode the full-length TCR alpha and beta libraries, which were then sequenced on an Illumina MiSeq. The study's own analysis went as follows. For each of nine subset-tissue groups, sequencing data from the five patients were combined, and the groups were compared by unsupervised clustering of TCR gene usage. The Morisita-Horn index was used to calculate repertoire similarity, with shared sequences weighted by how much each contributed to each repertoire. TCRdb cleaned the public reads at Q25 with fastp, built clones with MiXCR and kept in-frame beta chains. Each CDR3 protein gets just one entry, which takes the most common genes and DNA from the rows behind it. TCRdb's processing, not the study's, gives the V and J calls here. The sample has around 44,000 distinct CDR3 sequences on record, roughly 30% of them singletons. More than 3.5% of the sample comes from the top ten.

This TCR derives from a female donor with breast cancer. Recombination connected TRBV5-1 to TRBJ2-1; the best D guess is TRBD1, with 6 bases matching. Sequenced: tumor-infiltrating memory CD4+ T cells sorted from the breast tumor. Per the publication, the cell subset or site label means: memory CD4+ T cells, CD4+CD45RO+CD25-. The nucleotide sequence reads as follows: TGCGCCAGCACCCCAGGGGATGAGAGCTCCTACAATGAGCAGTTCTTC. It codes for CASTPGDESSYNEQFF.